The 21 T cell receptor beta chains below all came from one sample that was sequenced in a study of blood T cell repertoires in COVID-19. Data came from immunoSEQ multiplex PCR; TCRdb stores just in-frame clones and leaves some out. The sample consists of about 230,000 clones, about 88% of them appearing once. What was sequenced was peripheral blood. Receptors were obtained from a woman in her sixties with acute or convalescent COVID-19.

The gene calls are TRBV28 and TRBJ2-3; TRBD2 matches at 10 bases. The CDR3 is 16 residues long. V lost 5 bases, J lost 0 bases, and 5 bases stayed unmatched. Germline CDR1 and CDR2: MDHEN and SYDVKM. The CDR3 here is CASSRGLAVSTDTQYF. CDR3 nucleotide sequence: TGTGCCAGCAGTCGCGGACTAGCGGTTAGCACAGATACGCAGTATTTT. Complete variable domain (other parts from reference TRBV28 and TRBJ2-3): DVKVTQSSRYLVKRTGEKVFLECVQDMDHENMFWYRQDPGLGLRLIYFSYDVKMKEKGDIPEGYSVSREKKERFSLILESASTNQTSMYLCASSRGLAVSTDTQYFGPGTRLTVL.

The count of this clone is one. J is TRBJ2-7 and V is TRBV29-1; D not resolved. The CDR3 loop spans 12 amino acids. Germline values: CDR1 SQVTM, CDR2 ANQGSEA. The CDR3 nucleotides are TGCAAATCCCTAAGTCTCCTCTACGAGCAGTACTTC. Translation: CKSLSLLYEQYF.

V is TRBV5-8 and J is TRBJ1-6; 7 bases line up with TRBD1. CDR3 length: 17 residues. CDR1 and CDR2 from the germline V gene are SGHTS and YDEGEE. V was pared by 0 bases and J by 0 bases, with 3 bases of the junction left unmatched. CDR3: CASSLGQGSSYNSPLHF. The CDR3 DNA follows: TGTGCCAGCAGCTTGGGACAGGGAAGCTCCTATAATTCACCCCTCCACTTT. Full variable domain (rest looked up from reference TRBV5-8 and TRBJ1-6): EAGVTQSPTHLIKTRGQQATLRCSPISGHTSVYWYQQALGLGLQFLLWYDEGEERNRGNFPPRFSGRQFPNYSSELNVNALELEDSALYLCASSLGQGSSYNSPLHFGNGTRLTVT.

In this sample, this clone turned up once. The CDR3 coding sequence is TGTGCCAGCAGTTTGCCCTCAACTATGGTCGGGGCTGAAGCTTTCTTT. Encoded protein: CASSLPSTMVGAEAFF. The V call is TRBV28, the J call TRBJ1-1; no clear D. Between the trimmed V and J ends, which lost 3 bases and 6 bases, there was a span of 20 bases. This CDR3 contains 16 residues. The germline V gene has CDR1 MDHEN and CDR2 SYDVKM.

The CDR3 region has the DNA TGCGCCAGCAGGGATACAGGGTCGGAAGAGACCCAGTACTTC. This translates into CASRDTGSEETQYF. The gene calls are TRBV5-1 and TRBJ2-5, with D maybe TRBD1 (6 bases). The germline V and J ends were trimmed by 5 bases and 3 bases, with 14 bases remaining between them. CDR1 is SGHRS, CDR2 YFSETQ, per germline. The CDR3 length is 14 residues.

The chain carries TRBV6-2 or TRBV6-3 and TRBJ2-7; 7 bases agree with TRBD1. The CDR3 runs 13 residues. J gave up 3 bases and V 5 bases, and 4 bases lay outside the gene matches. Looked up from germline, CDR1 is MNHEY and CDR2 is SVGEGT. CDR3 region: CASSGRTGYEQYF. The CDR3 DNA follows: TGTGCCAGCAGTGGCCGGACAGGCTACGAGCAGTACTTC.

The chain combines TRBV7-2 with TRBJ1-2; D is possibly TRBD1 (6 bases). The CDR3 runs to 15 residues. The V gene lost 1 base and the J gene lost 4 bases, with 13 bases spanning the gap. Germline lookup yields CDR1 SGHTA and CDR2 FQGNSA. CDR3 loop: CASSLETGVAYGYTF. CDR3 nucleotide sequence: TGTGCCAGCAGCTTAGAGACAGGCGTAGCCTATGGCTACACCTTC.

J is TRBJ1-5 and V is TRBV19; D possibly corresponds to TRBD1 (5 bases). This CDR3 contains 14 residues. V lost 2 bases to trimming and J lost 6 bases, with 11 bases between them. Germline values: CDR1 LNHDA, CDR2 SQIVND (reference sequence). The CDR3 here is CASSIYQGGQPQHF. CDR3 sequence (DNA): TGTGCCAGTAGTATATACCAGGGAGGTCAGCCCCAGCATTTT.

Note on this clone: The identical CDR3 is also encoded by other nucleotide sequences in the sample. The chain recombines TRBV29-1 with TRBJ2-7; 8 nucleotides line up with TRBD1. The germline gives CDR1 SQVTM, CDR2 ANQGSEA. Unmatched junction bases numbered 11, after V lost 7 bases and J lost 0 bases. The length of the CDR3 is 15 residues. The CDR3 protein is CSARTGKGLSYEQYF. CDR3 coding DNA: TGCAGCGCTCGGACAGGGAAGGGGCTCTCCTACGAGCAGTACTTC.

This clone was seen once. The V call is TRBV6-5, the J call TRBJ1-4; tentative D call: TRBD1 (5 bases). Germline CDR1 is MNHEY and CDR2 is SVGAGI. The CDR3 extends over 15 amino acids. Trimming took off 6 bases at V and 6 bases at J, with 17 bases between the two ends. CDR3 nucleotides: TGTGCCAGCAGCCAAGGCCCCTCCAGGGATGAAAAACTGTTTTTT. This encodes CASSQGPSRDEKLFF.

This sequence joins TRBV15 and TRBJ1-1; D unresolved. The CDR3 consists of 15 residues. Germline-derived CDR1 and CDR2 are LNHNV and YYDKDF (reference sequence). Trimming removed 0 bases from V and 3 bases from J, with 11 bases in between. The CDR3 nucleotides are TGTGCCACCAGCAGAGATCTAGCGAAATACACTGAAGCTTTCTTT. Translating it yields CATSRDLAKYTEAFF. The whole variable domain, remainder taken from reference TRBV15 and TRBJ1-1, is DAMVIQNPRYQVTQFGKPVTLSCSQTLNHNVMYWYQQKSSQAPKLLFHYYDKDFNNEADTPDNFQSRRPNTSFCFLDIRSPGLGDTAMYLCATSRDLAKYTEAFFGQGTRLTVV.

This clone was observed once. The chain recombines TRBV5-6 with TRBJ1-6, with 8 bases lining up with TRBD1. There are 15 residues in the CDR3. Germline trimming cut 2 bases from V and 8 bases from J; bases unmatched to any gene: 6. The germline gives CDR1 SGHDT, CDR2 YYEEEE. CDR3 amino acids: CASSFWDRRYSPLHF. For the CDR3, the DNA is TGTGCCAGCAGCTTCTGGGACAGGCGTTATTCACCCCTCCACTTT.

This clone qualifies as medium-sized. The chain recombines TRBV7-9 with TRBJ2-1; 11 nucleotides align to TRBD2. Germline V gene lookup returns CDR1 SEHNR and CDR2 FQNEAQ (reference sequence). The CDR3 runs to 15 residues. V lost 5 bases, J lost 6 bases, and 6 bases stayed unmatched. CDR3 bases: TGTGCCAGCAGCGATTCCCTAGCGGGGGGCAATGAGCAGTTCTTC. This gives the protein CASSDSLAGGNEQFF.

The chain has TRBV5-4 and TRBJ2-6; D is ambiguous. Trimming took off 3 bases at V and 1 base at J, with 11 bases between the two ends. CDR1 SGHNT and CDR2 YYREEE come from the germline V gene (reference sequence). There are 16 residues in the CDR3. This chain's CDR3 is CASSSSLGSGANVLTF. The CDR3 DNA follows: TGTGCCAGCAGCTCTTCACTCGGGTCTGGGGCCAACGTCCTGACTTTC.

The chain couples TRBV5-1 to TRBJ1-5, with unresolved D. Trimming took off 0 bases at V and 3 bases at J, with 4 bases between the two ends. Germline V gene data show CDR1 as SGHRS and CDR2 as YFSETQ. The CDR3 spans 13 residues. The CDR3 DNA is TGCGCCAGCAGCTTGGGGCCCAATCAGCCCCAGCATTTT. Amino acids: CASSLGPNQPQHF.

V and J are TRBV5-1 and TRBJ1-1; no clear D. V gave up 5 bases and J gave up 0 bases, with 8 bases separating them. Germline V gives CDR1 SGHRS, CDR2 YFSETQ. The CDR3 loop spans 13 amino acids. The CDR3 loop is CASRLEMNTEAFF. Written as DNA, the CDR3 is TGCGCCAGCAGACTAGAGATGAACACTGAAGCTTTCTTT.

The chain links TRBV6-5 to TRBJ1-6; D gene uncertain. Trimming cost V 9 bases and J 8 bases, with 11 bases left between them. Germline loops: CDR1 MNHEY, CDR2 SVGAGI. This CDR3 is built from 12 residues. CDR3 sequence reads: CASALRDSPLHF. In nucleotides, the CDR3 is TGTGCCAGTGCCCTACGGGATTCACCCCTCCACTTT.

V is TRBV15 and J is TRBJ1-3; D might be TRBD1 (5 bases). Germline assignment: CDR1 LNHNV and CDR2 YYDKDF (reference sequence). There are 16 residues in the CDR3. With 4 bases removed from V and 4 bases from J, the gap between germline ends came to 17 bases. The CDR3 sequence is CATSKSTRVAGNTIYF. The CDR3 DNA sequence: TGTGCCACCAGCAAGAGTACCAGGGTGGCGGGAAACACCATATATTTT.

The chain recombines TRBV28 with TRBJ1-6; 9 bases are a match to TRBD1. CDR3 length equals 14 residues. Germline V gene sequence: CDR1 MDHEN, CDR2 SYDVKM. Losses at the gene ends were 3 bases for V and 9 bases for J; bases not matched to a gene: 3. CDR3 DNA: TGTGCCAGCAGTTTTGGGACAGGGATTTCACCCCTCCACTTT. This gives the protein CASSFGTGISPLHF.

This chain joins TRBV28 and TRBJ2-2; D is possibly TRBD2 (6 bases). CDR3 size: 17 residues. Germline CDR1 reads MDHEN; CDR2 reads SYDVKM. The V and J ends lost 7 bases and 6 bases respectively, with 24 bases between them. CDR3 sequence reads: CASIGARTTAGSGELFF. CDR3 in DNA: TGTGCCAGCATTGGGGCCCGGACTACGGCGGGATCCGGGGAGCTGTTTTTT.

A single count supports this clone. This chain joins TRBV2 and TRBJ1-2; no clear D. From germline, CDR1 is SNHLY and CDR2 FYNNEI. CDR3 size: 12 residues. The V end was cut by 6 bases, the J end by 8 bases, with 13 bases between. The CDR3 is CASSARVWGYTF. CDR3 bases: TGTGCCAGCAGCGCGCGGGTGTGGGGCTACACCTTC.